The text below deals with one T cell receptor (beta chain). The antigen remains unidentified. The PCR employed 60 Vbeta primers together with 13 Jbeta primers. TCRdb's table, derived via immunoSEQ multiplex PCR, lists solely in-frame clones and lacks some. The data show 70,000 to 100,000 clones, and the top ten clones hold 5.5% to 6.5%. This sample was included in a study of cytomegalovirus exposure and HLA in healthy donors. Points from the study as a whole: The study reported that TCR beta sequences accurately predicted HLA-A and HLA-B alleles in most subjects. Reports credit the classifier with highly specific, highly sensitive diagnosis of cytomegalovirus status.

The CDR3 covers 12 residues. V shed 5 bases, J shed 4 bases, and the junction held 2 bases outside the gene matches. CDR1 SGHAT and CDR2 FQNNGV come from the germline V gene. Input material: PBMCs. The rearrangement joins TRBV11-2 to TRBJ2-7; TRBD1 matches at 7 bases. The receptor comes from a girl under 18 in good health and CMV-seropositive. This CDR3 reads CASSPTGYEQYV. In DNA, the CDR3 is TGTGCCAGCAGCCCGACAGGGTACGAGCAGTACGTC.